A selection of T cell receptor beta chains follows, all from one sample in a study of blood T cell repertoires in COVID-19. Repertoires were generated with immunoSEQ multiplex PCR, while TCRdb's copy carries only in-frame clones and drops some. Counted here are about 340,000 clones, around 83% occurring once; the ten biggest clones make up around 3%. The sample consisted of peripheral blood. These receptors all come from a man under 40 with active or convalescent COVID-19. Each CDR3 is given with its conserved first and last residue. A D gene is named only where the DNA matches it firmly. Rows give clone size only sometimes, using once, few, many, or a class for an expanded clone.

len,d_gene,v_gene,j_gene,abundance,CDR3nt,CDR3aa
13,.,TRBV30,TRBJ2-3,.,TGTGCCTGGAGTCCTGGACTCCTCGATACGCAGTATTTT,CAWSPGLLDTQYF
15,.,TRBV5-5,TRBJ2-7,.,TGTGCCAGCAGCTTGTTTTGGACACAAGCCTACGAGCAGTACTTC,CASSLFWTQAYEQYF
15,TRBD2,TRBV5-1,TRBJ2-1,.,TGCGCCAGCAGCTTGCGTAGCGGGAGCGGAAATGAGCAGTTCTTC,CASSLRSGSGNEQFF
11,.,TRBV2,TRBJ1-1,.,TGTGCCAGCAGAAGGGGGACTGAAGCTTTCTTT,CASRRGTEAFF
17,TRBD1,TRBV7-9,TRBJ1-3,.,TGTGCCAGCAGCCCGACAGGGAACCAGGCCTCTGGAAACACCATATATTTT,CASSPTGNQASGNTIYF
17,.,TRBV6-4,TRBJ2-1,.,TGTGCCAGCAGGGTGAGGTGGGAGAGCCATCCTGACAATGAGCAGTTCTTC,CASRVRWESHPDNEQFF
14,.,TRBV5-4,TRBJ2-3,.,TGTGCCAGCAGCTCCAGGGTTTCCACAGATACGCAGTATTTT,CASSSRVSTDTQYF
15,.,TRBV6-6,TRBJ1-1,.,TGTGCCAGCAGTTACTCGTTGAGTGGGGAGAGTGAAGCTTTCTTT,CASSYSLSGESEAFF
14,.,TRBV11-3,TRBJ2-7,.,TGTGCCAGCTGGTTCGGCAGCGGGCCCTACGAGCAGTACTTC,CASWFGSGPYEQYF
14,.,TRBV5-1,TRBJ1-1,.,TGCGCCAGCAGCCGGGGATGGATGAACACTGAAGCTTTCTTT,CASSRGWMNTEAFF
13,.,TRBV7-9,TRBJ1-2,many,TGTGCCAGCAGCCCCCACCCTCTAGAAGGCTACACCTTC,CASSPHPLEGYTF
15,.,TRBV18,TRBJ1-4,.,TGTGCCAGCTCCCCCGCAGGTACTCCAAATGAAAAACTGTTTTTT,CASSPAGTPNEKLFF
14,.,TRBV11-2,TRBJ1-4,.,TGTGCCAGCAGCTCCCAGGGGAGTTATGAAAAACTGTTTTTT,CASSSQGSYEKLFF
18,TRBD2,TRBV7-8,TRBJ2-1,.,TGTGCCAGCAGCTTAGGTCAGTATGGCGGGAGGGCCGGCAATGAGCAGTTCTTC,CASSLGQYGGRAGNEQFF
13,.,TRBV30,TRBJ2-2,.,TGTGCCTGGATTCGCGGGGTGACCGGGGAGCTGTTTTTT,CAWIRGVTGELFF
15,TRBD1,TRBV27,TRBJ1-2,once,TGTGCCAGCAGTTTCGGACAGGGGTTGGGCTATGGCTACACCTTC,CASSFGQGLGYGYTF
15,TRBD1,TRBV6-5,TRBJ2-7,.,TGTGCCAGCTCGACAGGGGGCATACCGTCCTACGAGCAGTACTTC,CASSTGGIPSYEQYF
15,.,TRBV7-6,TRBJ1-1,.,TGTGCCAGCAGCTTCGGGACACCAATGAACACTGAAGCTTTCTTT,CASSFGTPMNTEAFF
15,TRBD1,TRBV6-5,TRBJ2-3,.,TGTGCCAGCAGTCAGGTGGGACAGGGGGCCGATACGCAGTATTTT,CASSQVGQGADTQYF
16,.,TRBV4-1,TRBJ2-1,.,TGCGCCAGCAGCCTGGGACTCCCGGGGTCCTACAATGAGCAGTTCTTC,CASSLGLPGSYNEQFF
15,TRBD1,TRBV24-1,TRBJ2-1,.,TGTGCCACCAGTGATTTGCGGGACAGAAACAATGAGCAGTTCTTC,CATSDLRDRNNEQFF
16,.,TRBV24-1,TRBJ2-5,.,TGTGCCACCAGTGAGTCGGACAGTCCGAGGAGGGAGACCCAGTACTTC,CATSESDSPRRETQYF
16,.,TRBV2,TRBJ2-1,.,TGTGCCAGCAGTGAAACTACTCTGTCCTCCTACAATGAGCAGTTCTTC,CASSETTLSSYNEQFF
19,TRBD1,TRBV7-8,TRBJ1-6,.,TGTGCCAGCAGCATTAGGACAGGGGGAAGAGGGGTGACTAATTCACCCCTCCACTTT,CASSIRTGGRGVTNSPLHF
15,TRBD2,TRBV30,TRBJ2-1,.,TGTGCCTCCACGTTCGGGAGGGCCTCTGGGAATGAGCAGTTCTTC,CASTFGRASGNEQFF
16,.,TRBV6-6,TRBJ2-1,.,TGTGCCAGCAGTTACGATGAGGGATACTCCTACAATGAGCAGTTCTTC,CASSYDEGYSYNEQFF
15,TRBD1,TRBV9,TRBJ2-7,.,TGTGCCAGCAGCGCCGGGACAGGCGCTACCTACGAGCAGTACTTC,CASSAGTGATYEQYF
13,.,TRBV29-1,TRBJ1-2,.,TGCAGCTCCTCGGGGGGCGATAACTATGGCTACACCTTC,CSSSGGDNYGYTF
14,TRBD1,TRBV7-2,TRBJ1-3,.,TGTGCCAGCAGCTTAGGGCAGGGGGCCAACACCATATATTTT,CASSLGQGANTIYF
15,.,TRBV2,TRBJ1-4,.,TGTGCCAGCAGTGAAGCCCGGACAGATAATGAAAAACTGTTTTTT,CASSEARTDNEKLFF
15,TRBD2,TRBV11-3,TRBJ2-3,.,TGTGCCAGCAGCCTCCTCTGGGCGGGGGGAGATACGCAGTATTTT,CASSLLWAGGDTQYF
17,TRBD1,TRBV28,TRBJ2-3,.,TGTGCCAGCAGTCTCCACACCAACAGGGGTTCCACAGATACGCAGTATTTT,CASSLHTNRGSTDTQYF
12,.,TRBV6-6,TRBJ1-1,.,TGTGCCAGCAGCTCAGGGATGACTGAAGCTTTCTTT,CASSSGMTEAFF
17,.,TRBV4-3,TRBJ1-4,.,TGCGCCAGCAGCCAGGAGAGGCGGCAGCGTGCCGGCGAAAAACTGTTTTTT,CASSQERRQRAGEKLFF
13,.,TRBV18,TRBJ2-5,.,TGTGCCAGCTCACCCGGGAGCCAAGAGACCCAGTACTTC,CASSPGSQETQYF
16,TRBD2,TRBV10-3,TRBJ2-5,.,TGTGCCATCAGCGATCGCGGGGGGCCGTACCAAGAGACCCAGTACTTC,CAISDRGGPYQETQYF
14,TRBD2,TRBV30,TRBJ2-2,.,TGTGCCTGGGGACTAGCTCCGAACACCGGGGAGCTGTTTTTT,CAWGLAPNTGELFF
13,.,TRBV7-8,TRBJ1-2,.,TGTGCCAGCAGCCCGCGGGGGGGTGATGGCTACACCTTC,CASSPRGGDGYTF
14,TRBD1,TRBV6-6,TRBJ2-3,.,TGTGCCAGCAGCGGACAGGGGTCCACAGATACGCAGTATTTT,CASSGQGSTDTQYF
13,TRBD1,TRBV5-1,TRBJ1-1,.,TGCGCCAGCAGCTTGGACAGGGGGCGGGAAGCTTTCTTT,CASSLDRGREAFF
17,TRBD1,TRBV18,TRBJ2-1,.,TGTGCCAGCTCACTCGGCATCCCGGGACAGGCCTACAATGAGCAGTTCTTC,CASSLGIPGQAYNEQFF
16,.,TRBV4-3,TRBJ2-1,.,TGCGCCAGCAGCCAAGATCAGGGACAAGGCTACAATGAGCAGTTCTTC,CASSQDQGQGYNEQFF
15,TRBD1,TRBV3-1/TRBV3-2,TRBJ1-3,.,TGTGCCAGCAGCGACCCAATCGACAGGGTAGACACCATATATTTT,CASSDPIDRVDTIYF
14,.,TRBV13,TRBJ2-7,.,TGTGCCAGCAGCCCCAGTGGGCTGGCCTACGAGCAGTACTTC,CASSPSGLAYEQYF